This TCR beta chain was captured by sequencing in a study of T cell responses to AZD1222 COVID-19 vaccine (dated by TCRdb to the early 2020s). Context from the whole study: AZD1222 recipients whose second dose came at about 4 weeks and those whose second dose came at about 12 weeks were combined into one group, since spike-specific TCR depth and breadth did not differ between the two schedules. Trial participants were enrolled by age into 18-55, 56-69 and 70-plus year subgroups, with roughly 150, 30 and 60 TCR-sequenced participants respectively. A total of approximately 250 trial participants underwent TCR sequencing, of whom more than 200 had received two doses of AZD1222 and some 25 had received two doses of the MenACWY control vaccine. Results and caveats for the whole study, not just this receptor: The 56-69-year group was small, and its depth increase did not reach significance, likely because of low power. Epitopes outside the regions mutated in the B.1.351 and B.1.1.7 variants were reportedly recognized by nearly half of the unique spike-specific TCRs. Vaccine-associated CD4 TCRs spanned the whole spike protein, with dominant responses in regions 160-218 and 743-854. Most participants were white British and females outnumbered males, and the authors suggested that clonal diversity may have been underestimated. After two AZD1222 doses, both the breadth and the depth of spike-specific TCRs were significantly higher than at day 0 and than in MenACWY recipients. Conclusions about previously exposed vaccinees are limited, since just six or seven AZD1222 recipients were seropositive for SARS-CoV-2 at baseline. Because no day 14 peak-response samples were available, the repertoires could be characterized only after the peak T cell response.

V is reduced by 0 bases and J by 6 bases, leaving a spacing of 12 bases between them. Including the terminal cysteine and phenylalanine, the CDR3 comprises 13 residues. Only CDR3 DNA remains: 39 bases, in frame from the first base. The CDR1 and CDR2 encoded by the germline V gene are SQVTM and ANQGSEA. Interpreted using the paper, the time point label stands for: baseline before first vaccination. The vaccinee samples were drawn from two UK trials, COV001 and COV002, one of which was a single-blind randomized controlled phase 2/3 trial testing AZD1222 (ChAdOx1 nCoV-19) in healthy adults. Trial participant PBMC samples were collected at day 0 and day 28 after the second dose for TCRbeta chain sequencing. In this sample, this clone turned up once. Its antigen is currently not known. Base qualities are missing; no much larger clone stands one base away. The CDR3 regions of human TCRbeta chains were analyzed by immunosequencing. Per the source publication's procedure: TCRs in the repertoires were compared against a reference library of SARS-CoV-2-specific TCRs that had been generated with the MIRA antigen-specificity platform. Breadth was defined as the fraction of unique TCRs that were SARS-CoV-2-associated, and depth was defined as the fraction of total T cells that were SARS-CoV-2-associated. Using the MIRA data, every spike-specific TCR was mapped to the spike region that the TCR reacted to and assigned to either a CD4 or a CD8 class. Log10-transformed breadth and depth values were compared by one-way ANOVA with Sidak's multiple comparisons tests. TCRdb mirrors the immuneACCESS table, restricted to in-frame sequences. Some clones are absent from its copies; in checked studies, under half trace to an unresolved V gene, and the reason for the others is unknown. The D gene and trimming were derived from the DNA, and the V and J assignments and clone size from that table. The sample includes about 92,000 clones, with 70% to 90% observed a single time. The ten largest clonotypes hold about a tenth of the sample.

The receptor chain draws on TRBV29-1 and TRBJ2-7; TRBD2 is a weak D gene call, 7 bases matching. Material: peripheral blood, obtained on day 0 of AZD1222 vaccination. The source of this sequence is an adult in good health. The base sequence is TGCAGCGTTGAAGATGGGGGGGCGATCGAGCAGTACTTC. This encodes CSVEDGGAIEQYF.